These T cell receptor beta chains were read from a single sample in a study of T cells in localized non-small cell lung cancer. Measured with immunoSEQ multiplex PCR; TCRdb has only the in-frame clones, and not every one. The data contain around 34,000 clones, 93% of them singletons. The sequencing here drew on peripheral blood, taken before any cancer treatment. The receptor set was obtained from a female donor at least 60 years old with stage I lung adenocarcinoma. CDR3s include the opening cysteine and the closing phenylalanine or tryptophan. The D gene is left open where the match is weak. Size values are once, few and many counts, or a class for expanded clones, and some rows have none.

.	TRBV6-5	TRBJ2-2	.	TGTGCCAGCAGTTTGGGGAACACCGGGGAGCTGTTTTTT	CASSLGNTGELFF
.	TRBV18	TRBJ1-1	.	TGTGCCAGCTCACCACCAACCCCCATGATGAACACTGAAGCTTTCTTT	CASSPPTPMMNTEAFF
.	TRBV28	TRBJ1-2	.	TGTGCCAGCACCGACAATTATGGCTACACCTTC	CASTDNYGYTF
.	TRBV19	TRBJ1-2	.	TGTGCCAGTAGTATAGCGCTCACTAACTATGGCTACACCTTC	CASSIALTNYGYTF
.	TRBV6-5	TRBJ1-5	few	TGTGCCAGCAGTTACGGACAGAGCAATCAGCCCCAGCATTTT	CASSYGQSNQPQHF
TRBD2	TRBV7-9	TRBJ2-3	.	TGTGCCAGCAGCCGAAGCGGGGCCACAGATACGCAGTATTTT	CASSRSGATDTQYF
TRBD1	TRBV6-1	TRBJ1-6	.	TGTGCCAGCAGTGAAGCGCGACAGGGCTCCTATAATTCACCCCTCCACTTT	CASSEARQGSYNSPLHF
.	TRBV7-3	TRBJ2-3	once	TGTGCCAGCAGCTTAGACGGGAGCCGATTTGATACGCAGTATTTT	CASSLDGSRFDTQYF
TRBD2	TRBV9	TRBJ2-1	once	TGTGCCAGCAGCGTAACTAGCGGGAGCGGTAATGAGCAGTTCTTC	CASSVTSGSGNEQFF
.	TRBV6-5	TRBJ1-4	once	TGTGCCAGCAGTTACGGACGGGGACTGTTTTTT	CASSYGRGLFF
TRBD2	TRBV29-1	TRBJ2-2	.	TGCAGCGTTGTATTGGCAGGGAGGGCGAACACCGGGGAGCTGTTTTTT	CSVVLAGRANTGELFF
TRBD1	TRBV5-6	TRBJ1-2	.	TGTGCCAGCAGCATAGGGACAGGGACAATTAATGGCTACACCTTC	CASSIGTGTINGYTF
.	TRBV4-3	TRBJ2-5	.	TGCGCCAGCAGCCTCCACGAGGGGTTTCAAGAGACCCAGTACTTC	CASSLHEGFQETQYF
.	TRBV27	TRBJ1-3	once	TGTGCCAGCAGTCCCCACAACTCTGGAAACACCATATATTTT	CASSPHNSGNTIYF
.	TRBV7-2	TRBJ1-4	.	TGTGCCAGCAGCGACCGAGGGGCCATTGGGGAAAAACTGTTTTTT	CASSDRGAIGEKLFF
TRBD2	TRBV4-3	TRBJ2-3	.	TGCGCCAGCAGCCAAGTAGGCCTTGGTAGCGGGGGGGGACCGGCGGCAGATACGCAGTATTTT	CASSQVGLGSGGGPAADTQYF
.	TRBV27	TRBJ2-3	.	TGTGCCAGCAGTTTCGGCGGGGGCCTCACAGATACGCAGTATTTT	CASSFGGGLTDTQYF
.	TRBV6-5	TRBJ2-3	once	TGTGCCAGCAGTTACTCAGTCCTAGCCGCAGATACGCAGTATTTT	CASSYSVLAADTQYF
.	TRBV19	TRBJ2-1	.	TGTGCCAGTATTGGGCAGGGCTTAGGTGAGCAGTTCTTC	CASIGQGLGEQFF
.	TRBV2	TRBJ1-3	.	TGTGCCAGCATTTTAGGAAACACCATATATTTT	CASILGNTIYF
.	TRBV5-4	TRBJ1-2	.	TGTGCCAGCAGCTTGTCCGGGGACGGTCGAATTGGCTACACCTTC	CASSLSGDGRIGYTF
TRBD2	TRBV7-3	TRBJ2-1	once	TGTGCCAGCAGCTCCCGGACTAGCGGAGCCCACAATGAGCAGTTCTTC	CASSSRTSGAHNEQFF
TRBD1	TRBV2	TRBJ2-1	.	TGTGCCAGCAGTGAGGGGGCCGGGACAGGTCTGTACAATGAGCAGTTCTTC	CASSEGAGTGLYNEQFF
TRBD1	TRBV5-6	TRBJ1-4	.	TGTGCCAGCAGCTTGGTCGGGACAGGGAGAACTAATGAAAAACTGTTTTTT	CASSLVGTGRTNEKLFF
.	TRBV19	TRBJ1-5	.	TGTGCCAGTTCCGGGGCCACAGGGAATAGCAATCAGCCCCAGCATTTT	CASSGATGNSNQPQHF
.	TRBV25-1	TRBJ2-4	.	TGTGCCAGCAGTCGGGCAGACAAAAACATTCAGTACTTC	CASSRADKNIQYF
.	TRBV30	TRBJ1-1	.	TGTGCCTGGAGTTGGCTGCTAAACACTGAAGCTTTCTTT	CAWSWLLNTEAFF
TRBD1	TRBV19	TRBJ1-1	.	TGTGCCAGTACCTCGGGCCGGACAGGACTGAACACTGAAGCTTTCTTT	CASTSGRTGLNTEAFF
TRBD1	TRBV4-1	TRBJ2-2	.	TGCGCCAGCAGCCAAACAGGGGGCACCGGGGAGCTGTTTTTT	CASSQTGGTGELFF